This T cell receptor (beta chain) was documented in a study of T-cell memory formation after mild COVID-19. TCRdb re-derived calls from the 5' RACE reads in MiXCR, one entry per CDR3 protein. The top ten hold approximately 8.1% of the sample, which has 350,000 to 450,000 distinct CDR3 sequences, around 20% seen once. This clonotype was observed a handful of times. Per germline, CDR1 KGHDR and CDR2 SFDVKD. The CDR3 covers 14 residues. The ends were cut back, 2 bases at V and 0 bases at J, with 7 bases in the middle. This sequence originates from an adult woman who had mild COVID-19 (a few samples of this study predate the infection). Cell type and time point are not known. The rearrangement links TRBV24-1 to TRBJ2-7; D uncertain. The sequenced material came from PBMCs or a T cell subset sorted from them (not recorded which). This CDR3 reads CATSDSRASYEQYF. Written as DNA, the CDR3 is TGTGCCACCAGTGATTCCCGGGCCTCCTACGAGCAGTACTTC.